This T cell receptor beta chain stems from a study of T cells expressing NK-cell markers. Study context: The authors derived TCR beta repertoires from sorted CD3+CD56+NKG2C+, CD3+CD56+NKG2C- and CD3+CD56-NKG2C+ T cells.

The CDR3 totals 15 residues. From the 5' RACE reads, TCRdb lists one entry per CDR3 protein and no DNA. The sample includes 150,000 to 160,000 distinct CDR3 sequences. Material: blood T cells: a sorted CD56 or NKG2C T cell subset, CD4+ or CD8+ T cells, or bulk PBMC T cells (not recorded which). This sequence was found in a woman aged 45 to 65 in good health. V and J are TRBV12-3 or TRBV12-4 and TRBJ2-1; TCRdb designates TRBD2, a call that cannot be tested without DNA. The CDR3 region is CASSTAGGDVNEQFF.